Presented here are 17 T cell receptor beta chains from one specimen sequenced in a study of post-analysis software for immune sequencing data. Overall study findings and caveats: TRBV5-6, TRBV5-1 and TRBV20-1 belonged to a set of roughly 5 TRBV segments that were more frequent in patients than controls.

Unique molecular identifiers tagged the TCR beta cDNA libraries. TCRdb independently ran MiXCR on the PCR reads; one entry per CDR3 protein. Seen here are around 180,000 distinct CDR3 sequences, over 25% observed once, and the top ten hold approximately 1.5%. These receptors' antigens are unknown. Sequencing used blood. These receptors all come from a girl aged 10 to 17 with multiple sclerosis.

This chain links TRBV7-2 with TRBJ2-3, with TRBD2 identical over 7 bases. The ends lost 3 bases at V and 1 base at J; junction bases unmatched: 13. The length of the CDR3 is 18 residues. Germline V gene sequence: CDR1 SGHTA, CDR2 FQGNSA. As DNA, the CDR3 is TGTGCCAGCAGCTTCCCCCCGGGGAGGGTATGGGGCACAGATACGCAGTATTTT. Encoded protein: CASSFPPGRVWGTDTQYF.

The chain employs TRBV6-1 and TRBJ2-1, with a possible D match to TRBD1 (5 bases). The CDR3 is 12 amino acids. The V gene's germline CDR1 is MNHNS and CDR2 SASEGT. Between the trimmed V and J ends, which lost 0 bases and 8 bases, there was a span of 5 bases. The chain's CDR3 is CASSEAGDEQFF. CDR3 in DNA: TGTGCCAGCAGTGAAGCAGGGGATGAGCAGTTCTTC.

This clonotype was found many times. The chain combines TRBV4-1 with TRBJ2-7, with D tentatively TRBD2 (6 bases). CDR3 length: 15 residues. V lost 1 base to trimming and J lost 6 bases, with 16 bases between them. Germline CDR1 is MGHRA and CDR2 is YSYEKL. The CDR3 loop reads CASSQAGARRPEQYF. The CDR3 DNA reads TGCGCCAGCAGCCAAGCGGGAGCCCGCCGCCCCGAGCAGTACTTC.

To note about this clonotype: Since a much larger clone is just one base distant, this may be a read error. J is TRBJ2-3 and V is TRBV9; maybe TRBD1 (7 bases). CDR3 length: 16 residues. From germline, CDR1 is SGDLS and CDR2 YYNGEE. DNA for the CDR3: TGTGCCAGCAGCTTAAAGGGGGCGGGGATCGCAGATGCGCAGTATTTT. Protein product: CASSLKGAGIADAQYF.

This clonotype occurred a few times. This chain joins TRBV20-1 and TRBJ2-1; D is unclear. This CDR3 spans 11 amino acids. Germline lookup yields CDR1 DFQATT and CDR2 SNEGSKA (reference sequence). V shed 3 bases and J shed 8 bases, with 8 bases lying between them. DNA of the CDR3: TGCAGTGCTAGCTCTGAGTATGAGCAGTTCTTC. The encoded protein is CSASSEYEQFF.

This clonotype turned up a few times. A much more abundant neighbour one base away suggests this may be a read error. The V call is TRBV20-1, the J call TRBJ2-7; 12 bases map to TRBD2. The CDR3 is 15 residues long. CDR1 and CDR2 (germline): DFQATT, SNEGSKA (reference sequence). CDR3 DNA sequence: TGCAGTACTAGAAAGCTAGCGGGAGGGTACTACGAGCAGTACTTC. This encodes CSTRKLAGGYYEQYF.

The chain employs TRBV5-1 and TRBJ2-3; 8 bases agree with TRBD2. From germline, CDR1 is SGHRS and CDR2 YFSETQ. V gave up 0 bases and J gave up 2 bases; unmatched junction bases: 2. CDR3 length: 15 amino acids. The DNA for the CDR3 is TGCGCCAGCAGCTTGGAGCGGGGGATCACAGATACGCAGTATTTT. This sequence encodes CASSLERGITDTQYF.

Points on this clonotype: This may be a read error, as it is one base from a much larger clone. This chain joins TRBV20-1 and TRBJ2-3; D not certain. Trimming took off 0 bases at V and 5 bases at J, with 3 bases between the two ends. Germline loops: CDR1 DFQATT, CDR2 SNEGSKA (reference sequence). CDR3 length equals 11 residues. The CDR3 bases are TGCAGTGCTAGAGATGTAGATACGCAGTATTTT. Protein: CSARDVDTQYF.

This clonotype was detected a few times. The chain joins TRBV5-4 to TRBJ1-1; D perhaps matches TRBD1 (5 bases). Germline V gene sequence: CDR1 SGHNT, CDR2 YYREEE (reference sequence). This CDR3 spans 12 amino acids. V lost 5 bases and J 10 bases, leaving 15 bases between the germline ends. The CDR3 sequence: CASSEDNKLAFF. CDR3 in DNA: TGTGCCAGCAGTGAGGACAATAAGTTAGCTTTCTTT.

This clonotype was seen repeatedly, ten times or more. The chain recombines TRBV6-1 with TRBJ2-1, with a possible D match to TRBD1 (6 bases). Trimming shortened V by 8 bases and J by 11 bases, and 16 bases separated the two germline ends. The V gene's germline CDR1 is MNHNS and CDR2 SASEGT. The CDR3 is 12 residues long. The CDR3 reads CASLHQQGKQFF. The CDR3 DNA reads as TGTGCCAGCCTCCATCAACAGGGTAAGCAGTTCTTC.

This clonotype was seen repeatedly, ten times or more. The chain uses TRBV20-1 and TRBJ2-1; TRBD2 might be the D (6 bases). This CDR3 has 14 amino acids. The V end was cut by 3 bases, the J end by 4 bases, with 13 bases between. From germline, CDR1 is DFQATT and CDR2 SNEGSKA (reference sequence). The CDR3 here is CSARTGGGYNEQFF. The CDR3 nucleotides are TGCAGTGCTAGGACCGGGGGAGGATACAATGAGCAGTTCTTC.

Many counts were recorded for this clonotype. In nucleotides, the CDR3 is TGTGCCAGCAGCGCCCGGACTAGCGGGAACAATGAGCAGTTCTTC. Protein product: CASSARTSGNNEQFF. This chain connects TRBV12-3 or TRBV12-4 to TRBJ2-1, with 12 bases matching TRBD2. The CDR3 totals 15 residues. J gave up 5 bases and V 6 bases, and 5 bases lay outside the gene matches.

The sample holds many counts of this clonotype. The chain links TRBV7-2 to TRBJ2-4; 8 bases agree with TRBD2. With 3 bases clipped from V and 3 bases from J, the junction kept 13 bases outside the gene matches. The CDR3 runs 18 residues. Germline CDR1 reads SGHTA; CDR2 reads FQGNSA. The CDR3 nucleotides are TGTGCCAGCAGCTTGGGGCCCGGGGAGCGGGGGAGCAAAAACATTCAGTACTTC. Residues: CASSLGPGERGSKNIQYF.

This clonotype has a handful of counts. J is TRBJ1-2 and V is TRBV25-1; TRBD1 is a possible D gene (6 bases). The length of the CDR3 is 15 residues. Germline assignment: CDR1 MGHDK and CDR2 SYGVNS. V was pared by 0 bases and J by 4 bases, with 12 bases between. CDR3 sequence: CASSEYKGGRYGYTF. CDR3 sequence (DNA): TGTGCCAGCAGTGAATATAAGGGGGGGCGCTATGGCTACACCTTC.

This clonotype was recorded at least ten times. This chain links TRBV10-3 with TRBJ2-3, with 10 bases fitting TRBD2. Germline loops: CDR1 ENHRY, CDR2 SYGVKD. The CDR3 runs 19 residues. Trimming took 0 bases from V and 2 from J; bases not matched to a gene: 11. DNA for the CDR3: TGTGCCATCAGTGAGTCGCGTAGCGGGGGGTACAAGGCCACAGATACGCAGTATTTT. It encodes CAISESRSGGYKATDTQYF.

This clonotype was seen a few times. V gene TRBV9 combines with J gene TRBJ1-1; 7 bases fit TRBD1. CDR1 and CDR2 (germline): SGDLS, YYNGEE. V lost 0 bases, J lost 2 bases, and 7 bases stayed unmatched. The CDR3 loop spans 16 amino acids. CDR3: CASSVDPGQINTEAFF. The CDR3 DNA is TGTGCCAGCAGCGTAGATCCGGGACAGATAAACACTGAAGCTTTCTTT.

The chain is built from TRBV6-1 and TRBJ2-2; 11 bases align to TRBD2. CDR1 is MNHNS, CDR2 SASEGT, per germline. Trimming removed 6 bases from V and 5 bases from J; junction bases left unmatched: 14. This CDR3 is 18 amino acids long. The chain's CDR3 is CASSHPGSSGRFTGELFF. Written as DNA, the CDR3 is TGTGCCAGCAGCCACCCGGGATCTAGCGGGAGGTTTACCGGGGAGCTGTTTTTT.